One sample yielded the 21 T cell receptor beta chains listed below, sequenced in a study of OX40 agonist ivuxolimab in advanced cancers. Libraries were prepared by immunoSEQ multiplex PCR; TCRdb keeps only in-frame clonotypes and omits some of them. Of some 73,000 clones listed, roughly nine tenths were seen once; the top ten hold 8%. Source: CD4+ or CD8+ T cells sorted from blood, taken in a trial of the OX40 agonist ivuxolimab. These receptors all come from an adult with an advanced solid tumor such as melanoma, head and neck, liver or kidney cancer.

The genes are TRBV6-5 and TRBJ1-5; TRBD1 might be the D (6 bases). The V end lost 6 bases, the J end lost 3 bases, and 12 bases lay between the germline ends. CDR3 size: 14 residues. Germline CDR1 and CDR2: MNHEY and SVGAGI. CDR3 sequence (DNA): TGTGCCAGCAGAAATACAGGGCTCAATCAGCCCCAGCATTTT. It is translated as CASRNTGLNQPQHF.

This clone was detected only once. This chain links TRBV2 with TRBJ1-4; 9 nucleotides align to TRBD1. The CDR3 contains 13 residues. J was trimmed by 8 bases and V by 6 bases; bases with no gene match: 4. The germline V gene has CDR1 SNHLY and CDR2 FYNNEI. CDR3: CASRAGTGEKLFF. The CDR3 region has the DNA TGTGCCAGCAGAGCCGGGACAGGGGAAAAACTGTTTTTT.

The rearrangement links TRBV10-3 to TRBJ1-6; possibly TRBD1 for D (5 bases). CDR3 length: 13 residues. The germline V and J ends were trimmed by 8 bases and 9 bases, with 14 bases remaining between them. CDR1 ENHRY and CDR2 SYGVKD come from the germline V gene. The CDR3 nucleotides read TGTGCCATCTTACAGGATAGGAGTTCACCCCTCCACTTT. Its protein product is CAILQDRSSPLHF.

The chain couples TRBV6-5 to TRBJ2-2; 7 positions match TRBD2. The V segment lost 8 bases and the J segment 7 bases; nucleotides outside the gene matches: 4. Germline-derived CDR1 and CDR2 are MNHEY and SVGAGI. The CDR3 contains 12 residues. Here the CDR3 DNA reads TGTGCCAGCGGACTAGTCGGCGGGGAGCTGTTTTTT. Its translation is CASGLVGGELFF.

CDR3: CASSRTMNTEAFF. The CDR3 bases are TGTGCCAGCAGCCGCACAATGAACACTGAAGCTTTCTTT. The rearrangement joins TRBV7-2 to TRBJ1-1; no clear D gene. This CDR3 contains 13 residues. Germline V gives CDR1 SGHTA, CDR2 FQGNSA. Trimming stripped 5 bases from V and 0 bases from J, with 7 bases between.

The V and J genes are TRBV5-5 and TRBJ1-5; D not resolved. The CDR3 contains 14 residues. Germline V CDR1 and CDR2: SGHKS, YYEKEE (reference sequence). V lost 2 bases and J lost 3, with 9 bases in between. The CDR3: CASSLALTNQPQHF. The CDR3 DNA sequence: TGTGCCAGCAGCTTAGCACTTACCAATCAGCCCCAGCATTTT. The full variable domain, in which reference TRBV5-5 and TRBJ1-5 provide the parts outside the CDR3, is DAGVTQSPTHLIKTRGQQVTLRCSPISGHKSVSWYQQVLGQGPQFIFQYYEKEERGRGNFPDRFSARQFPNYSSELNVNALLLGDSALYLCASSLALTNQPQHFGDGTRLSIL.

V and J are TRBV19 and TRBJ1-2; 8 nucleotides align to TRBD1. The CDR3 length is 15 residues. With V trimmed by 4 bases and J by 6 bases, 10 bases remained unmatched. CDR1 is LNHDA, CDR2 SQIVND, per germline (reference sequence). CDR3 sequence (DNA): TGTGCCAGTAGTAGGACAGGACAGGGAGGGGATGGCTACACCTTC. It codes for CASSRTGQGGDGYTF. The full variable domain, rest sourced from reference TRBV19 and TRBJ1-2, is DGGITQSPKYLFRKEGQNVTLSCEQNLNHDAMYWYRQDPGQGLRLIYYSQIVNDFQKGDIAEGYSVSREKKESFPLTVTSAQKNPTAFYLCASSRTGQGGDGYTFGSGTRLTVV.

The rearrangement uses TRBV19 and TRBJ2-3, with D hard to call. The CDR3 totals 12 residues. V dropped 3 bases and J dropped 1 base, with 2 bases sitting between them. CDR1 LNHDA and CDR2 SQIVND come from the germline V gene (reference sequence). The CDR3 DNA reads TGTGCCAGTAGTATCGGCACAGATACGCAGTATTTT. Amino acid sequence: CASSIGTDTQYF.

The rearrangement links TRBV6-6 to TRBJ2-7; D gene uncertain. The CDR3 is 12 residues long. Germline V gives CDR1 MNHNY, CDR2 SVGAGI (reference sequence). Trimming pared 6 bases from V and 0 bases from J, leaving 6 bases between. The CDR3 DNA reads TGTGCCAGCAGCCAAGCCTCCTACGAGCAGTACTTC. Its protein is CASSQASYEQYF.

The chain has TRBV4-1 and TRBJ2-1, with a tentative D call TRBD2 (6 bases). Looked up from germline, CDR1 is MGHRA and CDR2 is YSYEKL. V was clipped by 0 bases and J by 10 bases, with 10 bases between them. This CDR3 spans 13 amino acids. Here the CDR3 DNA reads TGCGCCAGCAGCCAAGAAGGGAGGTTCGAGCAGTTCTTC. The encoded protein is CASSQEGRFEQFF.

The chain carries TRBV6-6 and TRBJ2-5; D call uncertain. Between the trimmed V and J ends, which lost 2 bases and 3 bases, there was a span of 4 bases. The CDR3 loop spans 12 amino acids. Per the germline V gene, CDR1 is MNHNY and CDR2 is SVGAGI (reference sequence). The CDR3 region is CASSYGEETQYF. The CDR3 DNA reads as TGTGCCAGCAGTTACGGGGAAGAGACCCAGTACTTC.

The chain links TRBV28 to TRBJ1-3; TRBD1 matches at 8 bases. V gave up 10 bases and J gave up 4 bases; unmatched junction bases: 6. Germline CDR1 and CDR2: MDHEN and SYDVKM. CDR3 size: 13 residues. CDR3: CATQDRVGNTIYF. For the CDR3, the DNA is TGTGCCACCCAGGACAGGGTCGGAAACACCATATATTTT.

The chain couples TRBV28 to TRBJ1-1; D gene unclear. Trimming took off 3 bases at V and 3 bases at J, with 8 bases between the two ends. The CDR3 runs 13 residues. Germline loops: CDR1 MDHEN, CDR2 SYDVKM. CDR3 residues: CASSFYGDTEAFF. The CDR3 region has the DNA TGTGCCAGCAGTTTCTACGGGGACACTGAAGCTTTCTTT.

V and J are TRBV5-1 and TRBJ2-7; no definite D call. Trimming removed 6 bases at V and 0 bases at J, with 10 bases between. Per germline, CDR1 SGHRS and CDR2 YFSETQ. The CDR3 consists of 13 residues. The CDR3 nucleotides are TGCGCCAGCAACTCCCATGTCTCCTACGAGCAGTACTTC. It translates to CASNSHVSYEQYF.

This chain joins TRBV10-3 and TRBJ2-5; 7 bases map to TRBD2. There are 15 residues in the CDR3. CDR1 is ENHRY and CDR2 is SYGVKD in the germline V gene. Trimming at V came to 2 bases and at J to 4 bases, leaving 7 bases not matched to a gene. This CDR3 reads CAISEKREFRETQYF. CDR3 sequence (DNA): TGTGCCATCAGTGAGAAGCGGGAATTTCGAGAGACCCAGTACTTC.

CDR3 in DNA: TGTGCCAGCAGTTACGCTAGCGGGAGAGTGAATGAGCAGTTCTTC. Its translation is CASSYASGRVNEQFF. This sequence joins TRBV6-5 and TRBJ2-1, with 10 bases fitting TRBD2. Germline CDR1 MNHEY, CDR2 SVGAGI. V shed 2 bases and J 7 bases; nucleotides not matched to a gene: 5. CDR3 length: 15 amino acids.

This clone was detected only once. J is TRBJ1-1 and V is TRBV11-1; no clear D gene. Germline V gene sequence: CDR1 SGHAT, CDR2 FQDESV (reference sequence). Trimming left V 2 bases short and J 4 bases short, with 20 bases between. The CDR3 has 17 amino acids. In DNA, the CDR3 is TGTGCCAGCAGCTTAATAGCGGGAAGCGTACTCGGCACTGAAGCTTTCTTT. Its translation: CASSLIAGSVLGTEAFF.

The rearrangement joins TRBV6-6 to TRBJ1-5; weak D call: TRBD1 (5 bases). Germline V lookup: CDR1 MNHNY, CDR2 SVGAGI (reference sequence). V lost 4 bases, J lost 6 bases, and 16 bases lay in between. This CDR3 is 15 amino acids long. The CDR3 DNA reads TGTGCCAGCAGTTCCCCGGCAGGGTTAGGTCAGCCCCAGCATTTT. This sequence encodes CASSSPAGLGQPQHF.

This chain connects TRBV19 to TRBJ1-5, with TRBD1 as a possible D gene (5 bases). Per the germline V gene, CDR1 is LNHDA and CDR2 is SQIVND (reference sequence). The CDR3 covers 17 residues. The V gene lost 0 bases and the J gene lost 2 bases, with 14 bases spanning the gap. The CDR3 loop is CASSIDLRGVRNQPQHF. The CDR3 DNA is TGTGCCAGTAGTATAGACCTCCGGGGGGTGCGCAATCAGCCCCAGCATTTT.

This clone appeared a single time. The chain couples TRBV6-1 to TRBJ2-7, with no clear D. V lost 6 bases and J lost 0, with 9 bases in between. CDR1 is MNHNS, CDR2 SASEGT, per germline. The CDR3 is made up of 13 amino acids. The CDR3 DNA is TGTGCCAGCAGAAGGACGGTCTCCTACGAGCAGTACTTC. The encoded protein is CASRRTVSYEQYF.

This chain links TRBV7-6 with TRBJ1-3, with D hard to call. The CDR3 loop spans 13 amino acids. Germline V gene data show CDR1 as SGHVS and CDR2 as FNYEAQ. The V end lost 6 bases, the J end lost 0 bases, and 6 bases lay between the germline ends. CDR3: CASSLSSGNTIYF. CDR3 in DNA: TGTGCCAGCAGTTTAAGCTCTGGAAACACCATATATTTT.